This TCR beta chain was identified in a study of CD8+ T cells in alopecia areata. Reverse transcribed after extraction, RNA yielded cDNA as the sequencing template. The data were produced by immunoSEQ multiplex PCR, yet TCRdb's version contains in-frame clones alone and is incomplete. In the table there are under 20,000 clones, over 50% of which are singletons. This sample's treatment: oral pan-JAK inhibitor, 5-10 mg twice daily. Sampling of alopecia areata patients yielded lesional scalp punch biopsies as well as peripheral blood. V gave up 1 base and J gave up 0 bases; unmatched junction bases: 8. The germline gives CDR1 SGHAT, CDR2 FQNNGV. The CDR3 is made up of 17 amino acids.

The chain is built from TRBV11-2 and TRBJ1-1, with TRBD1 matching 7 bases. Material: skin, obtained at week 4, from a patient treated with tofacitinib. The source of this sequence is a human donor with alopecia areata. The CDR3 loop is CASSLAGTEYMNTEAFF. The CDR3 region has the DNA TGTGCCAGCAGCTTAGCCGGGACAGAATACATGAACACTGAAGCTTTCTTT.